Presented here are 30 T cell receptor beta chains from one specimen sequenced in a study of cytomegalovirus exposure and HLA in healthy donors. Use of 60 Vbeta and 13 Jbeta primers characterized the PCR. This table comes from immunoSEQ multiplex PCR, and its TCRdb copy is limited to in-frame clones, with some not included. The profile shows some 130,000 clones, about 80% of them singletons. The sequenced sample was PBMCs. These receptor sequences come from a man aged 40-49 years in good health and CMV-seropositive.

The CDR3 region is CASSLGIAGGPDEQFF. The CDR3 region has the DNA TGTGCCAGCAGCTTAGGCATAGCGGGAGGGCCCGATGAGCAGTTCTTC. The genes are TRBV11-3 and TRBJ2-1; 11 bases map to TRBD2. Germline-derived CDR1 and CDR2 are SGHNT and YENEEA. V shed 1 base and J 8 bases; nucleotides not matched to a gene: 7. This CDR3 contains 16 residues.

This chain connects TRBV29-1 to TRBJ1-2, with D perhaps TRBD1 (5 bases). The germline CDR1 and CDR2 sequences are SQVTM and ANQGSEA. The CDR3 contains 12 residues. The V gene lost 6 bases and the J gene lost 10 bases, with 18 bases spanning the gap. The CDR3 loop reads CSVSTDHYYYTF. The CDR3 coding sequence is TGCAGCGTGTCGACAGATCACTACTACTACACCTTC. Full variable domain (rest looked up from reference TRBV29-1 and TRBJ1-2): SAVISQKPSRDICQRGTSLTIQCQVDSQVTMMFWYRQQPGQSLTLIATANQGSEATYESGFVIDKFPISRPNLTFSTLTVSNMSPEDSSIYLCSVSTDHYYYTFGSGTRLTVV.

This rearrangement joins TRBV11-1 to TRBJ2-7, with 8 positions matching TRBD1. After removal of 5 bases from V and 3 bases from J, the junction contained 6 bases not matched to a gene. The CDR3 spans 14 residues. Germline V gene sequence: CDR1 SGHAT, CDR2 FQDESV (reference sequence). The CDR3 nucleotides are TGTGCCAGCAGCGACGCCGGGACAGGCTACGAGCAGTACTTC. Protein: CASSDAGTGYEQYF.

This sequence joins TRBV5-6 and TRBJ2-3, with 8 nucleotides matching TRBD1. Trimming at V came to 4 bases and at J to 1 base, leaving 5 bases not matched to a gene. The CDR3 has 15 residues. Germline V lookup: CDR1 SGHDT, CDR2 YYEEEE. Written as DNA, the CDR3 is TGTGCCAGCAGCCCCGGGACAGGAGGCACAGATACGCAGTATTTT. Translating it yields CASSPGTGGTDTQYF.

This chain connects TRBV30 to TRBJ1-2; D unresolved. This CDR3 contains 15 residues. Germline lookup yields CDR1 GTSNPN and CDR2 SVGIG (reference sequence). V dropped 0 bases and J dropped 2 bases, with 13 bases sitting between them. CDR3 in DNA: TGTGCCTGGAGTGTACAGCAGTTGTCCAACTATGGCTACACCTTC. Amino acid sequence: CAWSVQQLSNYGYTF.

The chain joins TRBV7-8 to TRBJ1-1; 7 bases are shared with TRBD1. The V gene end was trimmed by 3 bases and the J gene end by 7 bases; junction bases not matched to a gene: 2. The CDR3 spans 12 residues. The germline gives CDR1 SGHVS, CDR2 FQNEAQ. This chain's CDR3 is CASSLGQSEAFF. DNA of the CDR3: TGTGCCAGCAGCTTGGGACAGAGTGAAGCTTTCTTT.

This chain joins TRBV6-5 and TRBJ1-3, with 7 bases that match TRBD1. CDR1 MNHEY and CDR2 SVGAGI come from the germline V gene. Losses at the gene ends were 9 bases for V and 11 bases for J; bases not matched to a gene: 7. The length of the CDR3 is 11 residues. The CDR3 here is CASLRQGAIYF. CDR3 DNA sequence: TGTGCCAGTCTCCGACAGGGCGCCATATATTTT.

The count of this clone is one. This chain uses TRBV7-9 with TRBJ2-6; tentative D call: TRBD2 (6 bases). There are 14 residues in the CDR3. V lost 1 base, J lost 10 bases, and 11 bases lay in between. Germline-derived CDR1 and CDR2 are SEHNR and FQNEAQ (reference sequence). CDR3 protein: CASSLGPGRNVLTF. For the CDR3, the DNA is TGTGCCAGCAGCTTAGGGCCAGGGAGGAACGTCCTGACTTTC.

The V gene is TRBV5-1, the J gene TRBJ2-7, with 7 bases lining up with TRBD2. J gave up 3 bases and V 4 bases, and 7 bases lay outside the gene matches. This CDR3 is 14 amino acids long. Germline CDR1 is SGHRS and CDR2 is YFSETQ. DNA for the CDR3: TGCGCCAGCAGCCCGTTGACTAGCAGCTACGAGCAGTACTTC. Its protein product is CASSPLTSSYEQYF.

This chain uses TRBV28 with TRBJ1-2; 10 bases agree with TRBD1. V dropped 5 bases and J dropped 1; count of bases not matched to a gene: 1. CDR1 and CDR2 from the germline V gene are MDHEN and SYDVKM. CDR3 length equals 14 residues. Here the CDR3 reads CASSGQGDNYGYTF. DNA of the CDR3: TGTGCCAGCAGTGGACAGGGGGATAACTATGGCTACACCTTC.

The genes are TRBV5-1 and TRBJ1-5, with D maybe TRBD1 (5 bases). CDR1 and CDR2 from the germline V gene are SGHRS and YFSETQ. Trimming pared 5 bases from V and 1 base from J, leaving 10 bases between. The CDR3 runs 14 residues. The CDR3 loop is CASSTGDSNQPQHF. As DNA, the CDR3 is TGCGCCAGCAGTACGGGGGACAGCAATCAGCCCCAGCATTTT.

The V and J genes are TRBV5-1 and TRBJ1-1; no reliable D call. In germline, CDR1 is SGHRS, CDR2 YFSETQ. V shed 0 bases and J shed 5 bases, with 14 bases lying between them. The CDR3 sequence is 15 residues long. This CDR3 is CASSLDEGWGTEAFF. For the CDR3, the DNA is TGCGCCAGCAGCTTGGACGAGGGCTGGGGAACTGAAGCTTTCTTT.

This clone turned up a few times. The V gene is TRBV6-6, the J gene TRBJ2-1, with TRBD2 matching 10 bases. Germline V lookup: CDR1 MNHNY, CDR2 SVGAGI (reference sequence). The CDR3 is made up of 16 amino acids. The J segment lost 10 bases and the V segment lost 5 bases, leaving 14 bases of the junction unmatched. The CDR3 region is CASSLLAGESGGEQFF. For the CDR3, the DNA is TGTGCCAGCAGTCTCCTAGCGGGAGAATCGGGGGGAGAGCAGTTCTTC.

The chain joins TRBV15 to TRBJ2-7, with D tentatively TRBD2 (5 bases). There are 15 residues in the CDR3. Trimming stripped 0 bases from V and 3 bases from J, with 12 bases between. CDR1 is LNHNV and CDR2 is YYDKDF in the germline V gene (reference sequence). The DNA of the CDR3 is TGTGCCACCAGCAGAGATCCCATCGGGAACTACGAGCAGTACTTC. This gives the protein CATSRDPIGNYEQYF. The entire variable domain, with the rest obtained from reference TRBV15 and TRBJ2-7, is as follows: DAMVIQNPRYQVTQFGKPVTLSCSQTLNHNVMYWYQQKSSQAPKLLFHYYDKDFNNEADTPDNFQSRRPNTSFCFLDIRSPGLGDTAMYLCATSRDPIGNYEQYFGPGTRLTVT.

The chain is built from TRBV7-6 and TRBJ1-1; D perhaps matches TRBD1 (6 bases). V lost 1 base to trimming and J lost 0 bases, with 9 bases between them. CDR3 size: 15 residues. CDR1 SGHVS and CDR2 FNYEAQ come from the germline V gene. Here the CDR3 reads CASSLDKGVNTEAFF. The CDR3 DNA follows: TGTGCCAGCAGCTTAGACAAGGGGGTGAACACTGAAGCTTTCTTT. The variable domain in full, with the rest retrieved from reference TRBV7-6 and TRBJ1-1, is GAGVSQSPRYKVTKRGQDVALRCDPISGHVSLYWYRQALGQGPEFLTYFNYEAQQDKSGLPNDRFSAERPEGSISTLTIQRTEQRDSAMYRCASSLDKGVNTEAFFGQGTRLTVV.

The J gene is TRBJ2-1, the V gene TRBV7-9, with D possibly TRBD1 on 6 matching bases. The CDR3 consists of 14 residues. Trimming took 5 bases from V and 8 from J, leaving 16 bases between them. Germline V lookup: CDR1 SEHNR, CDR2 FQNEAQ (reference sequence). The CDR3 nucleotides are TGTGCCAGCAGCACCCAGGCAGGGGTCGATGAGCAGTTCTTC. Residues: CASSTQAGVDEQFF. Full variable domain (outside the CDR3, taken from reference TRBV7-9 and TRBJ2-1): DTGVSQNPRHKITKRGQNVTFRCDPISEHNRLYWYRQTLGQGPEFLTYFQNEAQLEKSRLLSDRFSAERPKGSFSTLEIQRTEQGDSAMYLCASSTQAGVDEQFFGPGTRLTVL.

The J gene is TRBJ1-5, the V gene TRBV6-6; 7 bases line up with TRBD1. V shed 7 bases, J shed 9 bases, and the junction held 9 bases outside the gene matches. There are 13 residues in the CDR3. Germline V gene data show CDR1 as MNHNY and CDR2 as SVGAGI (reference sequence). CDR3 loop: CASKGASLGPQHF. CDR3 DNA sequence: TGTGCCAGCAAGGGGGCCTCCTTGGGGCCCCAGCATTTT.

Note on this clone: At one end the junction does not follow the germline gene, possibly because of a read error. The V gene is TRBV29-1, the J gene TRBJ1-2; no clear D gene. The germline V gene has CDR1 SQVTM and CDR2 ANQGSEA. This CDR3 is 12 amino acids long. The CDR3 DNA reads TGCAGCGTTCAAGACGTAAACTATGGCTACACCTTC. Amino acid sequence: CSVQDVNYGYTF.

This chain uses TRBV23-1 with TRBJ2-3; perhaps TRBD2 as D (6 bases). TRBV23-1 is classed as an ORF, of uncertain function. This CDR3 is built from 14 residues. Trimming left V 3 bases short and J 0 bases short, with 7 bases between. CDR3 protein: CASSQAGSTDTQYF. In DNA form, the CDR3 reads TGCGCCAGCAGTCAGGCGGGGAGCACAGATACGCAGTATTTT.

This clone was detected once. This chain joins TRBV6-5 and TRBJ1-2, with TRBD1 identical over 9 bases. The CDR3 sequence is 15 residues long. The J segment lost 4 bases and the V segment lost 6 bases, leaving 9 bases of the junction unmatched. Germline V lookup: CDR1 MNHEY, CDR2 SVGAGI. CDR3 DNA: TGTGCCAGCAGCCATACTACAGGGGGCGCCTATGGCTACACCTTC. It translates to CASSHTTGGAYGYTF.

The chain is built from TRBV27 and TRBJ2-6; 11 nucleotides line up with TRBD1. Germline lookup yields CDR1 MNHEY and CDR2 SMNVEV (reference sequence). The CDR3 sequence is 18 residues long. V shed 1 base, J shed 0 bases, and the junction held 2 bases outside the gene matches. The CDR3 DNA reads TGTGCCAGCAGTTTATGGACAGGGGGCCCCTCTGGGGCCAACGTCCTGACTTTC. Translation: CASSLWTGGPSGANVLTF.

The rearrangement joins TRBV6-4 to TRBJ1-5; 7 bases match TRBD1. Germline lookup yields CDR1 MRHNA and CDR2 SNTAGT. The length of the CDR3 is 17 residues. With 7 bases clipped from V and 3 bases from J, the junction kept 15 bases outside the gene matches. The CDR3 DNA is TGTGCCAGCAATGGAGCGGACAGGTTCCCTTTCAATCAGCCCCAGCATTTT. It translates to CASNGADRFPFNQPQHF.

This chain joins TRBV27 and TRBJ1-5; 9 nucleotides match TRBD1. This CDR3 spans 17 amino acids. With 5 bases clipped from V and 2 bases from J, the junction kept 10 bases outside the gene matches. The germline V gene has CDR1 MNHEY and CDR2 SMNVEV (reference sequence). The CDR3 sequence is CASSALSWTGGNQPQHF. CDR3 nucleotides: TGTGCCAGCAGTGCATTATCCTGGACAGGGGGCAATCAGCCCCAGCATTTT.

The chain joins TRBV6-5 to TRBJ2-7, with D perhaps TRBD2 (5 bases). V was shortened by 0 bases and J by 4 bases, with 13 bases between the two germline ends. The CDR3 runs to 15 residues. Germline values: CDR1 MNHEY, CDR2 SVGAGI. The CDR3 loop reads CASSYSEEPIYEQYF. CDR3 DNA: TGTGCCAGCAGTTACTCGGAGGAACCAATTTACGAGCAGTACTTC.

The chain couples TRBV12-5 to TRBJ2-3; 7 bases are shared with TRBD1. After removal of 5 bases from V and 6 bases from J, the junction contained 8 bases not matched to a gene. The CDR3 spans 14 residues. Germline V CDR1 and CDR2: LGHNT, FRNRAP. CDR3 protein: CASGRTGTLDTQYF. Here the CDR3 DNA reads TGTGCTAGTGGTAGGACAGGAACTCTGGATACGCAGTATTTT.

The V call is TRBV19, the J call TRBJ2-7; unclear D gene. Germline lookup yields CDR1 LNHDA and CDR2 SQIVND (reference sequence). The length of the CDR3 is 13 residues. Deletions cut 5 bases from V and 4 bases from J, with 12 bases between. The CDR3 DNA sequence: TGTGCCAGTAGTCTGTCTGACATATACGAGCAGTACTTC. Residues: CASSLSDIYEQYF.

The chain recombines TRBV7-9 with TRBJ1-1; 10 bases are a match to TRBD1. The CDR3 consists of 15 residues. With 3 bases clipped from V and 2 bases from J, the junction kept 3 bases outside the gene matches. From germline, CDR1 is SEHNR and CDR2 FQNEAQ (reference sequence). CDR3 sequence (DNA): TGTGCCAGCAGCTTTGGACAGGGGGGCAACACTGAAGCTTTCTTT. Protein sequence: CASSFGQGGNTEAFF.

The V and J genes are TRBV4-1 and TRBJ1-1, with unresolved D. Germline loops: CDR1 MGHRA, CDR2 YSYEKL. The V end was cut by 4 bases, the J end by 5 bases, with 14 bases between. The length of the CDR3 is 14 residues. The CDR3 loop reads CASSPNPLLTEAFF. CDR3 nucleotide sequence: TGCGCCAGCAGCCCCAATCCCCTACTGACTGAAGCTTTCTTT.

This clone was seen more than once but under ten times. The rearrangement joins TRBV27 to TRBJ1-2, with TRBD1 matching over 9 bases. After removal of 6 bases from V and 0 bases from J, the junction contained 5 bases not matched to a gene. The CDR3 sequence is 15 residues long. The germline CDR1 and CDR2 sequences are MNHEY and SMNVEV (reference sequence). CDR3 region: CASRLTGGSNYGYTF. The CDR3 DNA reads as TGTGCCAGCAGATTGACAGGGGGTTCTAACTATGGCTACACCTTC.

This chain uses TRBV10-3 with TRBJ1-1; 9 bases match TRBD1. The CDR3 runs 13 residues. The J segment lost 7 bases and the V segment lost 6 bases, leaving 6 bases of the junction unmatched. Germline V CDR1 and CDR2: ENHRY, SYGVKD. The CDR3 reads CAIRAGQGGEAFF. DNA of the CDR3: TGTGCCATCAGAGCGGGACAGGGTGGTGAAGCTTTCTTT.